A selection of T cell receptor beta chains follows, all from one sample in a study of shared clonotypes between healthy human individuals. This table comes from immunoSEQ multiplex PCR, and its TCRdb copy is limited to in-frame clones, with some not included. The table includes under 1,100,000 clones, roughly 70% detected once. The sequenced material came from memory CD4+ T cells sorted from blood. Receptor source: a man aged 18 to 30 in good health. Each CDR3 is given with its conserved first and last residue. A D gene is named only where the DNA matches it firmly. A clone size is listed for some rows: how often the clone was seen (once, few, many), or a class if it is expanded.

d_call	v_call	j_call	clone_size	cdr3_aa	cdr3_nt
TRBD1	TRBV30	TRBJ2-3	.	CAWSPGQGPTDTQYF	TGTGCCTGGAGCCCGGGACAGGGACCCACAGATACGCAGTATTTT
.	TRBV5-1	TRBJ2-4	.	CASSLALRREGENIQYF	TGCGCCAGCAGCTTGGCCCTCCGCAGGGAGGGGGAAAACATTCAGTACTTC
.	TRBV28	TRBJ2-7	.	CASSGRFGFREQYF	TGTGCCAGCAGTGGACGCTTCGGGTTTCGCGAGCAGTACTTC
.	TRBV28	TRBJ1-1	.	CASSLVRDRAFF	TGTGCCAGCAGTTTAGTTCGAGACCGGGCTTTCTTT
.	TRBV19	TRBJ1-2	.	CARRMPPNYGYTF	TGTGCCAGAAGGATGCCCCCTAACTATGGCTACACCTTC
TRBD2	TRBV5-1	TRBJ2-1	.	CASSRDGLAGGDEQFF	TGCGCCAGCAGCCGGGATGGACTAGCGGGGGGCGATGAGCAGTTCTTC
.	TRBV30	TRBJ1-2	few	CAWSVERLPTF	TGTGCCTGGAGTGTAGAACGCCTACCCACCTTC
.	TRBV5-5	TRBJ1-5	few	CASSFDPVQPQHF	TGTGCCAGCAGCTTTGATCCCGTGCAGCCCCAGCATTTT
.	TRBV6-5	TRBJ1-2	.	CASSGETFTGYTF	TGTGCCAGCAGTGGAGAGACATTCACTGGCTACACCTTC
.	TRBV25-1	TRBJ2-7	.	CASRGGGRQGSYEQYF	TGTGCCAGCAGGGGAGGGGGGAGACAGGGTTCCTACGAGCAGTACTTC
.	TRBV5-1	TRBJ2-7	.	CASSWRANEQYF	TGCGCCAGCAGCTGGCGGGCGAACGAGCAGTACTTC
.	TRBV28	TRBJ2-7	.	CASAGRLDEQYF	TGTGCCAGCGCCGGGCGTCTCGACGAGCAGTACTTC
.	TRBV30	TRBJ1-2	once	CAWSVHGTQGLTF	TGTGCCTGGAGTGTACACGGGACGCAGGGTCTGACCTTC
TRBD2	TRBV6-1	TRBJ2-1	.	CASSEKVGSGGAGYNEQFF	TGTGCCAGCAGTGAAAAGGTTGGTAGCGGGGGGGCCGGCTACAATGAGCAGTTCTTC
TRBD2	TRBV11-2	TRBJ2-1	many	CASSLSSGSSYNEQFF	TGTGCCAGCAGCTTATCCAGCGGGAGCTCCTACAATGAGCAGTTCTTC
TRBD2	TRBV18	TRBJ2-7	.	CASSPRLAGGVYEQYF	TGTGCCAGCTCCCCGCGACTAGCGGGGGGAGTTTACGAGCAGTACTTC
.	TRBV6-5	TRBJ2-1	.	CASNNRGGEQFF	TGTGCCAGCAATAACAGAGGAGGTGAGCAGTTCTTC
.	TRBV5-8	TRBJ1-2	.	CASSSPGGGFGYTF	TGTGCCAGCAGCTCCCCCGGGGGAGGGTTTGGCTACACCTTC
.	TRBV5-4	TRBJ2-3	.	CASSPGPDTQYF	TGTGCCAGCAGCCCTGGCCCAGATACGCAGTATTTT